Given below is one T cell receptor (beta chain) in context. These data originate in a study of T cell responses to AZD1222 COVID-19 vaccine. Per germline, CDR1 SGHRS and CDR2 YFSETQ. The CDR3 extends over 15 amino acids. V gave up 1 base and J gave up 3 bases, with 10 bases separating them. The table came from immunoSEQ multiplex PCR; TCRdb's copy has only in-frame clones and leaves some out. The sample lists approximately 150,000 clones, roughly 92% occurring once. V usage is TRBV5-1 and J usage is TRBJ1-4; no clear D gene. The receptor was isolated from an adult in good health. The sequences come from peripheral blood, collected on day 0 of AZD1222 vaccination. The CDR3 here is CASSLNAGSNEKLFF. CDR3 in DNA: TGCGCCAGCAGCTTGAATGCGGGGTCTAATGAAAAACTGTTTTTT. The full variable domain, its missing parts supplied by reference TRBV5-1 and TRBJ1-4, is KAGVTQTPRYLIKTRGQQVTLSCSPISGHRSVSWYQQTPGQGLQFLFEYFSETQRNKGNFPGRFSGRQFSNSRSEMNVSTLELGDSALYLCASSLNAGSNEKLFFGSGTQLSVL.